These 21 T cell receptor beta chains were all obtained from the same sample, sequenced in a study of Ad26.COV2.S vaccination and SARS-CoV-2 variants. The treatment: over 15 received Ad26.COV2.S at low or high dose, single or two shots; several received placebo; per-sample allocation not given. After the first vaccine or placebo injection, samples were drawn on day 63. Measured with immunoSEQ multiplex PCR; TCRdb has only the in-frame clones, and not every one. The table shows some 300,000 clones, with roughly 86% occurring only once. The material sequenced was peripheral blood, taken in a trial of Ad26.COV2.S vaccine versus placebo. Every receptor here comes from a person aged 18 to 65 who received the Ad26.COV2.S COVID-19 vaccine or a placebo.

The chain combines TRBV30 with TRBJ2-7, with a possible D match to TRBD2 (6 bases). Trimming removed 8 bases from V and 3 bases from J, with 14 bases in between. This CDR3 has 12 residues. The V gene's germline CDR1 is GTSNPN and CDR2 SVGIG (reference sequence). CDR3 DNA sequence: TGTGCCGGAGGGGTGAAGGTCTACGAGCAGTACTTC. Encoded protein: CAGGVKVYEQYF.

The chain links TRBV30 to TRBJ1-5; D call uncertain. Germline CDR1 is GTSNPN and CDR2 is SVGIG (reference sequence). V dropped 6 bases and J dropped 7 bases, with 16 bases sitting between them. The CDR3 loop spans 13 amino acids. Here the CDR3 DNA reads TGTGCCTGCCGGCGGGGATTCGGGCAGCCCCAGCATTTT. It specifies CACRRGFGQPQHF. The variable domain in full, with the rest retrieved from reference TRBV30 and TRBJ1-5, is SQTIHQWPATLVQPVGSPLSLECTVEGTSNPNLYWYRQAAGRGLQLLFYSVGIGQISSEVPQNLSASRPQDRQFILSSKKLLLSDSGFYLCACRRGFGQPQHFGDGTRLSIL.

The chain is built from TRBV7-6 and TRBJ2-5; 11 bases agree with TRBD1. The CDR3 consists of 15 residues. From germline, CDR1 is SGHVS and CDR2 FNYEAQ. V gave up 0 bases and J gave up 4 bases; unmatched junction bases: 1. CDR3 loop: CASSLAGTGGETQYF. DNA of the CDR3: TGTGCCAGCAGCTTAGCCGGGACAGGGGGAGAGACCCAGTACTTC.

The chain uses TRBV3-1 (or the pseudogene TRBV3-2) and TRBJ2-5; D may match TRBD1 or TRBD2 (5 bases each). The CDR3 runs to 13 residues. V was pared by 3 bases and J by 7 bases, with 12 bases between. Germline V gene sequence: CDR1 LGHDT, CDR2 YNNKEL (reference sequence). CDR3 nucleotides: TGTGCCAGCAGCCAGAGGGATAGGGGGACCCAGTACTTC. Translating it yields CASSQRDRGTQYF.

The chain combines TRBV25-1 with TRBJ1-3; D may be TRBD1 (5 bases). The CDR3 consists of 15 residues. Germline V CDR1 and CDR2: MGHDK, SYGVNS. V was cut by 8 bases and J by 0 bases, with 14 bases left in between. The CDR3 DNA reads TGTGCCAGCGGGGCAGCAGGTCTCTCTGGAAACACCATATATTTT. Its protein is CASGAAGLSGNTIYF.

The gene calls are TRBV30 and TRBJ1-5; D might be TRBD1 (6 bases). CDR3 length: 14 amino acids. Germline loops: CDR1 GTSNPN, CDR2 SVGIG (reference sequence). Trimming left V 3 bases short and J 0 bases short, with 9 bases between. In DNA form, the CDR3 reads TGTGCCTGGAGGGACAGCTTTAGCAATCAGCCCCAGCATTTT. It translates to CAWRDSFSNQPQHF.

This clone was seen more than once but under ten times. DNA of the CDR3: TGTGCCAGCAGCTTAGGAAGGGGTGAAAAACTGTTTTTT. Protein: CASSLGRGEKLFF. The chain uses TRBV7-2 and TRBJ1-4; D might be TRBD1 (5 bases). The germline CDR1 and CDR2 sequences are SGHTA and FQGNSA. Trimming shortened V by 1 base and J by 7 bases, and 7 bases separated the two germline ends. The length of the CDR3 is 13 residues. The whole variable domain, remainder taken from reference TRBV7-2 and TRBJ1-4, is GAGVSQSPSNKVTEKGKDVELRCDPISGHTALYWYRQSLGQGLEFLIYFQGNSAPDKSGLPSDRFSAERTGGSVSTLTIQRTQQEDSAVYLCASSLGRGEKLFFGSGTQLSVL.

The V gene is TRBV9, the J gene TRBJ1-1; D is perhaps TRBD1 (6 bases). Germline assignment: CDR1 SGDLS and CDR2 YYNGEE. V was clipped by 3 bases and J by 4 bases, with 16 bases between them. This CDR3 has 15 amino acids. The CDR3 protein is CASSAVEQGRTEAFF. CDR3 bases: TGTGCCAGCAGCGCCGTGGAACAGGGTCGCACTGAAGCTTTCTTT.

The V and J genes are TRBV7-9 and TRBJ2-7; D might be TRBD1 (5 bases). Trimming shortened V by 1 base and J by 2 bases, and 15 bases separated the two germline ends. The CDR3 spans 16 residues. Germline lookup yields CDR1 SEHNR and CDR2 FQNEAQ (reference sequence). The CDR3 nucleotides are TGTGCCAGCAGCTTAGGATTGGGCAGGGAACCCTACGAGCAGTACTTC. It is translated as CASSLGLGREPYEQYF.

The CDR3 loop is CASSWTGNYGYTF. The CDR3 bases are TGTGCCAGCAGTTGGACAGGGAACTATGGCTACACCTTC. The V and J genes are TRBV27 and TRBJ1-2; 8 bases are a match to TRBD1. V shed 4 bases, J shed 2 bases, and the junction held 0 bases outside the gene matches. The CDR3 is 13 amino acids. The germline V gene encodes CDR1 MNHEY and CDR2 SMNVEV (reference sequence).

This chain links TRBV6-1 with TRBJ2-7; D may be TRBD2 (7 bases). The CDR3 covers 14 residues. Germline CDR1 is MNHNS and CDR2 is SASEGT. Trimming left V 3 bases short and J 6 bases short, with 15 bases between. The CDR3 DNA reads TGTGCCAGCAGTGACCGGGGGGCAACGGGCGAGCAGTACTTC. Residues: CASSDRGATGEQYF.

The rearrangement joins TRBV6-5 to TRBJ1-6; 9 nucleotides align to TRBD1. The CDR3 is 16 amino acids. J gave up 7 bases and V 2 bases, and 6 bases lay outside the gene matches. Germline values: CDR1 MNHEY, CDR2 SVGAGI. CDR3 in DNA: TGTGCCAGCAGTTACCCCCGGGACAGGGAAAATTCACCCCTCCACTTT. As protein: CASSYPRDRENSPLHF.

The chain recombines TRBV6-5 with TRBJ1-1, with a weak D call TRBD1 (6 bases). CDR3 size: 15 residues. Trimming stripped 2 bases from V and 3 bases from J, with 13 bases between. CDR1 MNHEY and CDR2 SVGAGI come from the germline V gene. The CDR3 coding sequence is TGTGCCAGCAGTTACGTGGGGAAGGGGGACACTGAAGCTTTCTTT. It translates to CASSYVGKGDTEAFF.

This clone was observed a single time. CDR3 sequence (DNA): TGTGCCAGCAGCTTAGGGGGGCCGGCTGACGAGCAGTACTTC. This gives the protein CASSLGGPADEQYF. V gene TRBV7-2 combines with J gene TRBJ2-7; tentatively, D is TRBD1 (6 bases). CDR1 SGHTA and CDR2 FQGNSA come from the germline V gene. Trimming shortened V by 1 base and J by 5 bases, and 12 bases separated the two germline ends. The CDR3 covers 14 residues.

The count of this clone is one. The chain joins TRBV12-3 or TRBV12-4 to TRBJ1-1, with unresolved D. This CDR3 has 12 residues. V lost 3 bases and J lost 10, with 12 bases in between. CDR3 sequence: CASSFKGPVAFF. The CDR3 nucleotides read TGTGCCAGCAGTTTTAAAGGCCCCGTAGCTTTCTTT.

This chain links TRBV2 with TRBJ1-4, with D maybe TRBD1 (5 bases). This CDR3 contains 15 residues. Germline V lookup: CDR1 SNHLY, CDR2 FYNNEI. V was clipped by 5 bases and J by 0 bases, with 10 bases between them. The CDR3 region has the DNA TGTGCCAGCAGTTTAGCGACAGCAACTAATGAAAAACTGTTTTTT. It encodes CASSLATATNEKLFF.

V usage is TRBV15 and J usage is TRBJ2-3, with D uncertain. CDR1 and CDR2 from the germline V gene are LNHNV and YYDKDF (reference sequence). Deletions cut 5 bases from V and 0 bases from J, with 12 bases between. The CDR3 contains 15 residues. The CDR3 nucleotides are TGTGCCACCAGCTCCCAGGTCAAAAGCACAGATACGCAGTATTTT. Its protein product is CATSSQVKSTDTQYF.

The chain has TRBV29-1 and TRBJ2-3, with D unresolved. V lost 8 bases and J 4 bases, leaving 10 bases between the germline ends. Germline loops: CDR1 SQVTM, CDR2 ANQGSEA. CDR3 length equals 11 residues. CDR3 nucleotides: TGCAGCATTTCAAGCCCAGATACGCAGTATTTT. This codes for CSISSPDTQYF.

The J gene is TRBJ2-6, the V gene TRBV7-3; no clear D. The CDR3 loop spans 15 amino acids. Deletions cut 2 bases from V and 0 bases from J, with 5 bases between. CDR1 and CDR2 from the germline V gene are SGHTA and FQGTGA. This chain's CDR3 is CASSLDNSGANVLTF. The CDR3 coding sequence is TGTGCCAGCAGCTTAGACAACTCTGGGGCCAACGTCCTGACTTTC.

This chain connects TRBV6-6 to TRBJ2-5; D possibly uses TRBD1 or TRBD2 (6 bases each). The CDR3 totals 15 residues. The V gene's germline CDR1 is MNHNY and CDR2 SVGAGI (reference sequence). V was cut by 0 bases and J by 5 bases, with 13 bases left in between. Here the CDR3 DNA reads TGTGCCAGCAGTTACTCCCCGGAAGGGGGGGAGACCCAGTACTTC. Protein: CASSYSPEGGETQYF.

J is TRBJ1-3 and V is TRBV2, with D perhaps matching TRBD1 (5 bases). V lost 5 bases, J lost 2 bases, and 13 bases lay in between. The length of the CDR3 is 15 residues. CDR1 is SNHLY and CDR2 is FYNNEI in the germline V gene. The CDR3 is CASSPRGGAGNTIYF. As DNA, the CDR3 is TGTGCCAGCAGTCCAAGGGGAGGGGCTGGAAACACCATATATTTT.